The 11 T cell receptor beta chains given below trace back to one sample, sequenced in a study of blood T cell repertoires in COVID-19. TCRdb keeps only in-frame clones here, not all; method: immunoSEQ multiplex PCR. This table holds some 320,000 clones, 90% found once. Sequencing input: PBMCs or T cells enriched from blood (not recorded which). The source of these receptors is a woman in her thirties who had been exposed to COVID-19.

J is TRBJ1-2 and V is TRBV6-5, with TRBD1 as a possible D gene (5 bases). CDR3 length: 12 residues. Germline assignment: CDR1 MNHEY and CDR2 SVGAGI. Trimming removed 6 bases at V and 5 bases at J, with 10 bases between. The CDR3 protein is CASRPGGYGYTF. CDR3 DNA: TGTGCCAGCAGGCCCGGGGGGTATGGCTACACCTTC.

This chain connects TRBV10-3 to TRBJ2-1; 7 nucleotides align to TRBD1. The CDR3 contains 17 residues. V was pared by 2 bases and J by 7 bases, with 14 bases of the junction left unmatched. Looked up from germline, CDR1 is ENHRY and CDR2 is SYGVKD. The CDR3 DNA reads TGTGCCATCAGTGAGCATCCCGGCTCCGGGACAGAGAATGAGCAGTTCTTC. It translates to CAISEHPGSGTENEQFF.

This chain uses TRBV7-9 with TRBJ2-1, with 9 nucleotides matching TRBD1. J lost 6 bases, V lost 2 bases, and 5 bases had no gene match. Germline V CDR1 and CDR2: SEHNR, FQNEAQ (reference sequence). The length of the CDR3 is 15 residues. CDR3 DNA: TGTGCCAGCAGCTTACGGGGACAGGGCCTCAATGAGCAGTTCTTC. This codes for CASSLRGQGLNEQFF.

The genes are TRBV30 and TRBJ1-3; TRBD1 matches at 9 bases. The CDR3 sequence is 16 residues long. Losses at the gene ends were 1 base for V and 3 bases for J; bases not matched to a gene: 7. Germline V gives CDR1 GTSNPN, CDR2 SVGIG (reference sequence). Here the CDR3 DNA reads TGTGCCTGGAGTGCCTCGGGACAGGGAGATGGAAACACCATATATTTT. Translated, it gives CAWSASGQGDGNTIYF.

This clone was seen only once. V gene TRBV5-1 combines with J gene TRBJ1-3; D perhaps matches TRBD1 (5 bases). V was trimmed by 0 bases and J by 0 bases, leaving 7 bases between them. The germline CDR1 and CDR2 sequences are SGHRS and YFSETQ. The CDR3 length is 15 residues. The CDR3, as DNA: TGCGCCAGCAGCTTGGCTGGGGCCTCTGGAAACACCATATATTTT. It translates to CASSLAGASGNTIYF.

V gene TRBV5-5 combines with J gene TRBJ2-7; 9 bases match TRBD2. The CDR3 has 14 residues. CDR1 and CDR2 from the germline V gene are SGHKS and YYEKEE (reference sequence). Trimming took 6 bases from V and 3 from J; bases not matched to a gene: 7. CDR3 nucleotides: TGTGCCAGCAAGATTAGCGGGGGCGTCTACGAGCAGTACTTC. Its protein is CASKISGGVYEQYF.

The V and J genes are TRBV29-1 and TRBJ1-2; 8 positions agree with TRBD1. From germline, CDR1 is SQVTM and CDR2 ANQGSEA. The V gene end was trimmed by 4 bases and the J gene end by 4 bases; junction bases not matched to a gene: 11. The CDR3 covers 15 residues. DNA for the CDR3: TGCAGCGTTGGTTCGCCAGGGGGCATAGGCTATGGCTACACCTTC. Its protein is CSVGSPGGIGYGYTF.

This clone has just one count. J is TRBJ1-1 and V is TRBV4-1; 7 nucleotides match TRBD1. The CDR3 is 15 residues long. The V segment lost 3 bases and the J segment 3 bases; nucleotides outside the gene matches: 7. The germline CDR1 and CDR2 sequences are MGHRA and YSYEKL. CDR3 DNA sequence: TGCGCCAGCAGCCACCCTGGGACAGACGACACTGAAGCTTTCTTT. Translating it yields CASSHPGTDDTEAFF.

This chain uses TRBV5-5 with TRBJ2-7; TRBD2 agrees at 11 bases. V shed 4 bases, J shed 6 bases, and the junction held 6 bases outside the gene matches. This CDR3 has 14 amino acids. In germline, CDR1 is SGHKS, CDR2 YYEKEE (reference sequence). CDR3 bases: TGTGCCAGCAGCCTGACTAGCGGGGCAGCCGAGCAGTACTTC. This sequence encodes CASSLTSGAAEQYF. Full variable domain (remainder filled in from reference TRBV5-5 and TRBJ2-7): DAGVTQSPTHLIKTRGQQVTLRCSPISGHKSVSWYQQVLGQGPQFIFQYYEKEERGRGNFPDRFSARQFPNYSSELNVNALLLGDSALYLCASSLTSGAAEQYFGPGTRLTVT.

The J gene is TRBJ2-5, the V gene TRBV5-4, with D maybe TRBD2 (5 bases). CDR1 and CDR2 (germline): SGHNT, YYREEE (reference sequence). This CDR3 contains 12 residues. The V and J ends lost 4 bases and 2 bases respectively, with 6 bases between them. The CDR3 is CASSPGQETQYF. CDR3 coding DNA: TGTGCCAGCAGCCCGGGACAAGAGACCCAGTACTTC.

The genes are TRBV12-3 or TRBV12-4 and TRBJ1-2; D is ambiguous. V was clipped by 6 bases and J by 2 bases, with 10 bases between them. The CDR3 length is 13 residues. The CDR3 DNA reads TGTGCCAGCAGGGGAGAATGGAACTATGGCTACACCTTC. The encoded protein is CASRGEWNYGYTF.